This T cell receptor (beta chain) was sequenced during a study of shared clonotypes between healthy human individuals. The protocol was immunoSEQ multiplex PCR, while the TCRdb copy is restricted to in-frame clones and leaves out a portion. The sample contains fewer than 850,000 clones, less than 95% of which appear only once. CD45RO+ cells plus CCR7-negative CD45RA+ TemRA cells formed CD8 memory. Germline V gene lookup returns CDR1 SNHLY and CDR2 FYNNEI. The CDR3 contains 14 residues. Trimming stripped 6 bases from V and 9 bases from J, with 18 bases between. This clone was recorded once. The sample comprised memory CD8+ T cells from PBMCs. Subset here: CD45RO+ cells pooled with CCR7-negative TemRA cells. The sequence came from a man between 18 and 35 years old in good health. Some clones in this sample may be carry-over from other donors' samples. The rearrangement uses TRBV2 and TRBJ2-1, with a possible D match to TRBD2 (6 bases). The CDR3 protein is CASRPSVTRGEQFF. The CDR3 nucleotides read TGTGCCAGCAGACCTAGCGTCACTCGGGGTGAGCAGTTCTTC.